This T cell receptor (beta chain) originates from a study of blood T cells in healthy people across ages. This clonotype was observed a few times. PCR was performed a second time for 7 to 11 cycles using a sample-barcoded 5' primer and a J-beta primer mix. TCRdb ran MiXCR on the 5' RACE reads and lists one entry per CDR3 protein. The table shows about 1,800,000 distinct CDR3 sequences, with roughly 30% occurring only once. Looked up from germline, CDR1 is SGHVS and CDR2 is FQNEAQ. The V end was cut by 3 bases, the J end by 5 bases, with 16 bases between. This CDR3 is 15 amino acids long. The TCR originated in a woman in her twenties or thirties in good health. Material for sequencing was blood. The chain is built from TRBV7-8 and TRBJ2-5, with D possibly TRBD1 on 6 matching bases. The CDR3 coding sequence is TGTGCCAGCAGCTTTATAACAGGGTCCGGGGAGACCCAGTACTTC. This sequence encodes CASSFITGSGETQYF.